The sequence of this TCR beta chain was determined in a study of blood T cell repertoires in COVID-19. Method: immunoSEQ multiplex PCR; TCRdb's copy keeps in-frame clones and lacks some. Of 160,000 or so clones in the sample, more than 70% were seen once. Categorization into cohorts depended on clinical history that participants reported. V was cut by 3 bases and J by 4 bases, with 16 bases left in between. The CDR3 loop spans 15 amino acids. CDR1 and CDR2 from the germline V gene are SGDLS and YYNGEE. The clonotype originates from a middle-aged man who had recovered from COVID-19. The chain couples TRBV9 to TRBJ1-1, with D possibly TRBD1 on 6 matching bases. Sequencing used PBMCs or T cells enriched from blood (not recorded which). The CDR3 region is CASSATAGGGTEAFF. In DNA, the CDR3 is TGTGCCAGCAGCGCGACTGCGGGAGGGGGCACTGAAGCTTTCTTT.